This T cell receptor (beta chain) appears in the sequencing data of a study of shared clonotypes between healthy human individuals. Study at large: For every donor, three CD4 naive, three CD4 memory, two CD8 naive and one CD8 memory plates were used.

With respect to this clone: Its antigen is as yet unknown. Different DNA sequences within this sample yield the same CDR3.

Study observations and caveats: Non-shared clonotypes had lower generation probabilities than clonotypes shared by all four sorted-subset donors.

The V end lost 2 bases, the J end lost 1 base, and 8 bases lay between the germline ends. CDR1 MDHEN and CDR2 SYDVKM come from the germline V gene. CDR3 length: 14 residues. CD45RO-negative cells were positively selected for CCR7, leaving out terminally differentiated effector memory CD45RA+ cells. Here immunoSEQ multiplex PCR was the method, and the copy in TCRdb shows in-frame clones only, minus some. Of about 2 million clones in the sample, about 95% are singletons; the top ten hold around 1%. The specimen was naive CD8+ T cells sorted from blood. This TCR derives from a man in his late teens or twenties in good health. The rearrangement joins TRBV28 to TRBJ1-1; a weak D match, TRBD1 (5 bases). The CDR3 nucleotides are TGTGCCAGCAGTTTAACGGGGGGGAACACTGAAGCTTTCTTT. Protein product: CASSLTGGNTEAFF.